These 22 T cell receptor beta chains came from one sample sequenced in a study of response to subunit inactivated influenza vaccine. TCRdb re-derived calls from the RT-PCR reads in MiXCR, one entry per CDR3 protein. The sample has about 540,000 distinct CDR3 sequences, approximately 15% seen once. This sample comprised PBMCs from blood, obtained about 13 days after vaccination. These receptor sequences come from a man aged 50 to 60 who received an inactivated influenza vaccine.

This clonotype was detected many times. V and J are TRBV11-2 and TRBJ1-2; 7 positions agree with TRBD1. CDR1 SGHAT and CDR2 FQNNGV come from the germline V gene. The CDR3 spans 16 residues. Germline trimming cut 2 bases from V and 3 bases from J; bases unmatched to any gene: 9. CDR3 protein: CASSLLRGRTDYGYTF. Here the CDR3 DNA reads TGTGCCAGCAGCTTACTGAGGGGGCGCACAGACTATGGCTACACCTTC.

This clonotype appeared once. As the CDR3 is not closed by the conserved phenylalanine or tryptophan, this likely results from a read error. This chain uses TRBV5-1 with TRBJ1-1; D remains ambiguous. The CDR3 runs to 15 residues. Germline CDR1 and CDR2: SGHRS and YFSETQ. V was clipped by 0 bases and J by 7 bases, with 16 bases between them. The CDR3: CASSLDSAAIFEAFC. The CDR3 region has the DNA TGCGCCAGCAGCTTGGATTCGGCAGCGATTTTTGAAGCTTTCTGT.

The chain is built from TRBV4-3 and TRBJ2-3; D possibly uses TRBD1 or TRBD2 (5 bases each). The CDR3 spans 16 residues. Germline V gene lookup returns CDR1 LGHNA and CDR2 YSLEER. Trimming removed 3 bases from V and 6 bases from J, with 19 bases in between. This chain's CDR3 is CASSHERSGRGDTQYF. The CDR3 DNA is TGCGCCAGCAGCCATGAGAGGTCGGGGCGAGGGGATACGCAGTATTTT.

This clonotype was seen ten or more times. CDR3 nucleotides: TGTGCCAGCAGTTACTTAATTCGGTTCACTGGGGCCAACGTCCTGACTTTC. Translated, it gives CASSYLIRFTGANVLTF. This chain joins TRBV6-5 and TRBJ2-6; D remains unclear. Germline V gene data show CDR1 as MNHEY and CDR2 as SVGAGI. V was clipped by 1 base and J by 2 bases, with 12 bases between them. This CDR3 region has 17 residues.

This clonotype appeared a few times. This sequence joins TRBV5-1 and TRBJ2-3, with 10 bases aligning to TRBD2. The CDR3 length is 17 residues. The V segment lost 4 bases and the J segment 5 bases; nucleotides outside the gene matches: 13. Per germline, CDR1 SGHRS and CDR2 YFSETQ. CDR3 region: CASSQLASGSGGDTQYF. CDR3 nucleotides: TGCGCCAGCAGCCAGCTTGCTAGCGGGAGCGGAGGAGATACGCAGTATTTT. The full variable domain, rest sourced from reference TRBV5-1 and TRBJ2-3, is KAGVTQTPRYLIKTRGQQVTLSCSPISGHRSVSWYQQTPGQGLQFLFEYFSETQRNKGNFPGRFSGRQFSNSRSEMNVSTLELGDSALYLCASSQLASGSGGDTQYFGPGTRLTVL.

The chain employs TRBV20-1 and TRBJ1-5; D is possibly TRBD1 (5 bases). Trimming left V 2 bases short and J 3 bases short, with 14 bases between. This CDR3 comprises 15 residues. Germline V gene data show CDR1 as DFQATT and CDR2 as SNEGSKA (reference sequence). The CDR3 DNA reads TGCAGTGCTAGATACACCGGCAGGGACAATCAGCCCCAGCATTTT. The encoded protein is CSARYTGRDNQPQHF.

This chain links TRBV6-5 with TRBJ1-1; tentatively, D is TRBD1 (6 bases). The CDR3 is 15 residues long. CDR1 is MNHEY and CDR2 is SVGAGI in the germline V gene. Trimming took off 4 bases at V and 0 bases at J, with 12 bases between the two ends. This CDR3 reads CASSLQGEMNTEAFF. The CDR3 DNA is TGTGCCAGCAGTTTACAGGGCGAGATGAACACTGAAGCTTTCTTT.

This clonotype was seen more than once but under ten times. The J gene is TRBJ2-5, the V gene TRBV7-6, with 10 bases that match TRBD2. Germline V gene data show CDR1 as SGHVS and CDR2 as FNYEAQ. V shed 5 bases, J shed 3 bases, and the junction held 9 bases outside the gene matches. This CDR3 contains 16 residues. The CDR3 nucleotides read TGTGCCAGCAGCCGAGGGGCAACTAGCGGGGAAGAGACCCAGTACTTC. Its protein product is CASSRGATSGEETQYF. The whole variable domain, remainder taken from reference TRBV7-6 and TRBJ2-5, is GAGVSQSPRYKVTKRGQDVALRCDPISGHVSLYWYRQALGQGPEFLTYFNYEAQQDKSGLPNDRFSAERPEGSISTLTIQRTEQRDSAMYRCASSRGATSGEETQYFGPGTRLLVL.

This clonotype was picked up many times. The V call is TRBV11-1, the J call TRBJ2-2; 9 bases are shared with TRBD2. V lost 0 bases, J lost 0 bases, and 5 bases stayed unmatched. Germline V gene lookup returns CDR1 SGHAT and CDR2 FQDESV (reference sequence). CDR3 length equals 18 residues. The DNA of the CDR3 is TGTGCCAGCAGCTTAGCCCGACTAGCGGACGCGAACACCGGGGAGCTGTTTTTT. Translation gives CASSLARLADANTGELFF.

This clonotype was counted only a few times. The chain joins TRBV5-5 to TRBJ2-1; no firm D call. The CDR3 contains 14 residues. Germline V gene sequence: CDR1 SGHKS, CDR2 YYEKEE (reference sequence). V gave up 0 bases and J gave up 9 bases, with 13 bases separating them. The CDR3 is CASSLGGINGEQFF. The CDR3, as DNA: TGTGCCAGCAGCTTGGGTGGTATTAACGGTGAGCAGTTCTTC. Looking up the rest from reference TRBV5-5 and TRBJ2-1 gives the full variable domain: DAGVTQSPTHLIKTRGQQVTLRCSPISGHKSVSWYQQVLGQGPQFIFQYYEKEERGRGNFPDRFSARQFPNYSSELNVNALLLGDSALYLCASSLGGINGEQFFGPGTRLTVL.

This clonotype was observed a few times. This chain joins TRBV12-3 or TRBV12-4 and TRBJ2-1, with D possibly being TRBD2 (5 bases). This CDR3 has 13 amino acids. The V end lost 3 bases, the J end lost 7 bases, and 10 bases lay between the germline ends. CDR3 loop: CASSFVGVNEQFF. The CDR3 coding sequence is TGTGCCAGCAGTTTCGTGGGAGTTAATGAGCAGTTCTTC.

This clonotype appeared many times. V is TRBV12-3 or TRBV12-4 and J is TRBJ2-2; possibly TRBD1 for D (5 bases). This CDR3 comprises 16 residues. With 8 bases removed from V and 6 bases from J, the gap between germline ends came to 22 bases. The CDR3 sequence: CASRAREMEGAGELFF. The CDR3, as DNA: TGTGCCAGCCGGGCACGCGAAATGGAAGGGGCCGGGGAGCTGTTTTTT.

The rearrangement joins TRBV20-1 to TRBJ1-4, with D maybe TRBD1 (6 bases). Per germline, CDR1 DFQATT and CDR2 SNEGSKA (reference sequence). V was cut by 0 bases and J by 8 bases, with 13 bases left in between. CDR3 size: 14 residues. CDR3 bases: TGCAGTGCTAGAGATCCCAGGGGAGGGGAAAAACTGTTTTTT. Translated, it gives CSARDPRGGEKLFF.

The V gene is TRBV28, the J gene TRBJ2-1; TRBD1 matches at 9 bases. The J segment lost 2 bases and the V segment lost 4 bases, leaving 3 bases of the junction unmatched. The CDR3 loop spans 15 amino acids. From germline, CDR1 is MDHEN and CDR2 SYDVKM. In DNA form, the CDR3 reads TGTGCCAGCAGTTCCCGGGACAGGGCCTACAATGAGCAGTTCTTC. Translating it yields CASSSRDRAYNEQFF.

V is TRBV4-1 and J is TRBJ2-3; TRBD1 might be the D (5 bases). The CDR3 runs 15 residues. The V end lost 0 bases, the J end lost 0 bases, and 7 bases lay between the germline ends. Per the germline V gene, CDR1 is MGHRA and CDR2 is YSYEKL. The CDR3, as DNA: TGCGCCAGCAGCCAAGAAGACAGAAGCACAGATACGCAGTATTTT. Translated, it gives CASSQEDRSTDTQYF.

This clonotype was counted only a few times. The chain links TRBV27 to TRBJ1-6, with D maybe TRBD1 (6 bases). Germline values: CDR1 MNHEY, CDR2 SMNVEV (reference sequence). Trimming removed 5 bases from V and 10 bases from J, with 18 bases in between. The CDR3 loop spans 15 amino acids. The CDR3 nucleotides are TGTGCCAGCAGTCCCCTGGACAGACGAGGCTCACCCCTCCACTTT. Encoded protein: CASSPLDRRGSPLHF.

With regard to this clonotype: Compared with germline, one end of the junction differs, possibly owing to a read error. CDR3: CASRGQGMGTEAIF. The DNA for the CDR3 is TGTGCCAGCAGGGGACAAGGTATGGGGACTGAAGCTATCTTT. The chain couples TRBV6-4 to TRBJ1-1; maybe TRBD1 (6 bases). Per germline, CDR1 MRHNA and CDR2 SNTAGT. The CDR3 extends over 14 amino acids.

This chain links TRBV20-1 with TRBJ1-4, with D perhaps matching TRBD1 (5 bases). Germline V gene lookup returns CDR1 DFQATT and CDR2 SNEGSKA (reference sequence). Between the trimmed V and J ends, which lost 3 bases and 3 bases, there was a span of 11 bases. The CDR3 sequence is 14 residues long. Written as DNA, the CDR3 is TGCAGTGCTAGCCTCCCAGGGTCTAATGAAAAACTGTTTTTT. Amino acids: CSASLPGSNEKLFF.

This clonotype was observed a handful of times. The J gene is TRBJ1-5, the V gene TRBV20-1, with TRBD1 matching over 7 bases. The V and J ends lost 6 bases and 5 bases, in that order; junction bases with no gene match: 7. CDR3 length: 13 amino acids. Germline lookup yields CDR1 DFQATT and CDR2 SNEGSKA (reference sequence). The DNA for the CDR3 is TGCAGTGCCGAGAGGGGGCAAGATCAGCCCCAGCATTTT. It specifies CSAERGQDQPQHF.

The V and J genes are TRBV19 and TRBJ2-1; 9 positions match TRBD2. The CDR3 has 17 amino acids. V was pared by 5 bases and J by 8 bases, with 16 bases of the junction left unmatched. Per germline, CDR1 LNHDA and CDR2 SQIVND (reference sequence). The CDR3 loop reads CASSFLAGQRRGHEQFF. The CDR3 DNA is TGTGCCAGTAGTTTTCTAGCGGGACAGAGGAGAGGTCATGAGCAGTTCTTC.

The chain uses TRBV15 and TRBJ2-7; TRBD2 is a possible D gene (6 bases). V lost 8 bases and J lost 0, with 23 bases in between. This CDR3 contains 17 residues. CDR1 is LNHNV, CDR2 YYDKDF, per germline (reference sequence). The CDR3 region is CATGNSRRRGFSYEQYF. The CDR3 DNA is TGTGCCACCGGGAATTCTAGACGGAGGGGATTCTCCTACGAGCAGTACTTC.

This clonotype has a handful of counts. This chain uses TRBV4-3 with TRBJ1-2; the match to TRBD1 covers 8 bases. J lost 3 bases, V lost 4 bases, and 4 bases had no gene match. The CDR3 totals 14 residues. CDR1 is LGHNA, CDR2 YSLEER, per germline. The CDR3 nucleotides read TGCGCCAGCAGCCCAGGGGGCGCGGACTATGGCTACACCTTC. Translating it yields CASSPGGADYGYTF.